These 2 T cell receptor beta chains were sequenced from one sample in a study of cytomegalovirus exposure and HLA in healthy donors. Primers for the PCR totalled 60 Vbeta and 13 Jbeta. Repertoires were generated with immunoSEQ multiplex PCR, while TCRdb's copy carries only in-frame clones and drops some. The sample has about 120,000 clones, about 79% seen once. The specimen sequenced was PBMCs. These receptors were collected from a woman in her forties or fifties in good health and CMV-seronegative.

This rearrangement joins TRBV6-5 to TRBJ1-2; D possibly corresponds to TRBD1 (6 bases). V lost 5 bases and J lost 8, with 15 bases in between. The CDR3 totals 13 residues. Germline CDR1 MNHEY, CDR2 SVGAGI. CDR3 sequence (DNA): TGTGCCAGCAGTGAAAGGGGGGGTTGGGGCTACACCTTC. It is translated as CASSERGGWGYTF.

This chain's CDR3 is CASSPRESSGYTF. The CDR3 DNA is TGTGCCAGCAGCCCCCGGGAGTCTTCTGGCTACACCTTC. The rearrangement joins TRBV7-9 to TRBJ1-2; D not resolved. The CDR3 length is 13 residues. The V end lost 5 bases, the J end lost 7 bases, and 14 bases lay between the germline ends. Germline assignment: CDR1 SEHNR and CDR2 FQNEAQ (reference sequence).